This note documents a single TCR beta chain sequence. No antigen is known for it. There are no base qualities to consult, and no much larger clone falls within one base. The data stem from a study of Graves' ophthalmopathy and Graves' hyperthyroidism (dated by TCRdb to the late 2010s). With respect to the entire study: Hyperthyroidism was considered stable if no progression to ophthalmopathy occurred within 18 months of follow-up. The study used TCR beta repertoire signatures to distinguish Graves' ophthalmopathy from Graves' hyperthyroidism and to predict progression to ophthalmopathy. In total, 135 blood samples were TCR-sequenced: fewer than 50 ophthalmopathy, under 80 hyperthyroidism and roughly 17 hyperthyroidism-to-ophthalmopathy patients. To explore V-J signatures distinguishing ophthalmopathy from hyperthyroidism, a discovery set of some 100 patients (roughly 45 ophthalmopathy, some 57 stable hyperthyroidism) was enrolled. An independent validation cohort comprised some 19 hyperthyroidism patients and 15 to 17 patients who later progressed from hyperthyroidism to ophthalmopathy. In five or six hyperthyroidism patients, the T-cell repertoire of thyroid tissue was compared with the T-cell repertoire of blood. Following sampling, methimazole starting at 30 mg daily was administered to hyperthyroidism patients, and high-dose intravenous methylprednisolone was administered to ophthalmopathy patients.

The hyperthyroidism patients were 18 to 65 years old and newly diagnosed, with a disease duration of less than 2 months. Patients with other autoimmune diseases, uncontrolled infections, pregnancy or lactation were excluded. Clinical symptoms, serum thyroxine, TRAb, thyroid ultrasound and orbital computed tomography formed the basis of the diagnosis. Total RNA was extracted with Trizol reagent and quality-checked on an Agilent 2100 Bioanalyzer. For repertoire sequencing, TCR beta CDR3 regions were amplified from RNA transcripts. A first-round RT-PCR used HTBI primers with the Qiagen OneStep RT-PCR kit, followed by a second-round multiplex PCR, size selection and purification. Sequencing of the libraries was carried out on an Illumina HiSeq2000 in paired-end mode with 100 bp reads. As for the authors' bioinformatics: Reads were processed with SOAPnuke, discarding reads with adapters, uncalled bases, mean Phred below 15, or no exact constant-primer or identifier match. COPE v1.2.5 was used to merge high-quality paired reads. Each unique nucleotide sequence was treated as a clonotype, and MiTCR v1.1 was used to align the clonotypes to the IMGT TRB V, D and J references. The analysis was limited to V-J combinations with a frequency above 0.0001, which together covered 99.2% of repertoires. For each V-J combination, a TCR clonal expansion and chaos score was defined as the ratio of F50 clonal expansion to chaos observed in the TCRdist matrix. Welch's t-statistics and random forest were used to reduce features to 13 V-J combinations, which were fed into a naive Bayes classifier. The Morisita-Horn index was used to measure how similar the thyroid and blood repertoires were. The raw public reads went through TCRdb reprocessing: fastp at Q25, MiXCR clone calling, in-frame beta chains kept. Rows merge per CDR3 protein into single entries with the most common DNA and genes. V and J calls and clone size were set by TCRdb, not the authors. This sample comprises around 1.1 million distinct CDR3 sequences, 35% to 45% of them detected only once. The ten biggest clones cover around 10% of the sample.

The paper as a whole reports these results and caveats: In validation, the model predicted ophthalmopathy progression with about 71% sensitivity and less than 80% specificity; some twelve predicted patients were CT-confirmed with GO in a median of around 6.5 months. No statistical method was used to predetermine the sample size, and group allocation was not hidden from the investigators. Among expanded thyroid clonotypes with frequency above 0.001, most also showed up in blood, which suggests that blood repertoires may reflect the thyroid immune response. The 13-signature model separated ophthalmopathy from stable hyperthyroidism with approximately 85% sensitivity and around 81% specificity in cross-validation, and 80%/75% in the test set.

This TCR derives from an adult man with Graves' hyperthyroidism. The sample comprised peripheral blood or thyroid tissue (not recorded which).

The CDR3: CAGQLLNLNQPQHF. The DNA sequence is TGTGCGGGACAGTTGCTTAATCTTAATCAGCCCCAGCATTTT. The V and J genes are TRBV10-3 and TRBJ1-5, with 7 bases aligning to TRBD1. The CDR1 and CDR2 encoded by the germline V gene are ENHRY and SYGVKD. Including the terminal cysteine and phenylalanine, the CDR3 comprises 14 residues. The kept DNA is CDR3 alone, 42 bases in frame from the first base.